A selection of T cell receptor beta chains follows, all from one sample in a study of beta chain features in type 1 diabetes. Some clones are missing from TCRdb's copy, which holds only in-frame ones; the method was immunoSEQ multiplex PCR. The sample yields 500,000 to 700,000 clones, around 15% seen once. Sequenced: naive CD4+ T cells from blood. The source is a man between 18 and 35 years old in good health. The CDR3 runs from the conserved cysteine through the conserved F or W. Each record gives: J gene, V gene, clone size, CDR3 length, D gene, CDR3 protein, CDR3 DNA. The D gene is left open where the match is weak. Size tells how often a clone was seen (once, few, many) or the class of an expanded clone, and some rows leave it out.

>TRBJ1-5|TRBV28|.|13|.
CASSYHRAQPQHF
TGTGCCAGCAGCTACCACAGGGCGCAGCCCCAGCATTTT
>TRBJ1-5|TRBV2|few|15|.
CASRYGEQSNQPQHF
TGTGCCAGCAGGTACGGGGAACAGAGCAATCAGCCCCAGCATTTT
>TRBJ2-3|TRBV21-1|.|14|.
CAKSSSCSTDTQYF
TGTGCCAAAAGCTCTAGCTGCTCCACAGATACGCAGTATTTT
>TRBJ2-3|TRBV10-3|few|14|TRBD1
CAISQGAGIDTQYF
TGTGCCATCAGTCAGGGGGCAGGAATAGATACGCAGTATTTT
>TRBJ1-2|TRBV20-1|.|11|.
CSASPNYGYTF
TGCAGTGCTAGTCCGAACTATGGCTACACCTTC
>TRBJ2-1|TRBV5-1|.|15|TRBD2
CASSPTSGNHNEQFF
TGCGCCAGCAGTCCGACTAGCGGGAATCACAATGAGCAGTTCTTC
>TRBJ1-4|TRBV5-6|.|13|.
CASSQEGNEKLFF
TGTGCCAGCAGCCAAGAGGGGAATGAAAAACTGTTTTTT
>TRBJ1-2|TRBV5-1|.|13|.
CASSLEPVRGYTF
TGCGCCAGCAGCTTGGAACCAGTGAGAGGCTACACCTTC
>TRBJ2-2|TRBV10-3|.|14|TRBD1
CAISGTGNTGELFF
TGTGCCATCAGCGGGACAGGGAACACCGGGGAGCTGTTTTTT
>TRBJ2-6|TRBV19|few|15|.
CASTPQGSGANVLTF
TGTGCCTCGACCCCGCAGGGTTCTGGGGCCAACGTCCTGACTTTC
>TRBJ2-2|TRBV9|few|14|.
CASSYRRNTGELFF
TGTGCCAGCAGCTATCGGAGAAACACCGGGGAGCTGTTTTTT
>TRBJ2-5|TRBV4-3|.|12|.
CASSQDQETQYF
TGCGCCAGCAGCCAAGACCAAGAGACCCAGTACTTC
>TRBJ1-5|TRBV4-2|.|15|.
CASSQGTGSNQPQHF
TGTGCCAGCAGCCAAGGAACAGGGAGCAATCAGCCCCAGCATTTT
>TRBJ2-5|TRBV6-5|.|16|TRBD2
CASSYSRLAGQETQYF
TGTGCCAGCAGTTACTCGAGGCTAGCGGGACAAGAGACCCAGTACTTC
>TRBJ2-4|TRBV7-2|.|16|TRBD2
CASRGLTSGGWDIQYF
TGTGCCAGCAGAGGCCTAACATCGGGGGGATGGGACATTCAGTACTTC
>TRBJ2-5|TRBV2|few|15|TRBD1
CASSPNRGQQETQYF
TGTGCCAGCAGTCCTAACAGGGGTCAACAAGAGACCCAGTACTTC
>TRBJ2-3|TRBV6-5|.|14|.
CASSYDSLTDTQYF
TGTGCCAGCAGTTACGATAGCCTCACAGATACGCAGTATTTT
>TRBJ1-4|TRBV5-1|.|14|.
CASSYGSVAEKLFF
TGCGCCAGCAGCTACGGGTCGGTGGCTGAAAAACTGTTTTTT
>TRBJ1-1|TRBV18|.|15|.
CASSHDRSPNTEAFF
TGTGCCAGCTCGCACGACAGGTCACCGAACACTGAAGCTTTCTTT
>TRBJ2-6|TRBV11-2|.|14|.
CASSLGSGANVLTF
TGTGCCAGCAGCTTAGGCTCTGGGGCCAACGTCCTGACTTTC
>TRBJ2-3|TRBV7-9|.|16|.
CASSRLPLIKTDTQYF
TGTGCCAGCAGCCGACTTCCTCTGATTAAGACAGATACGCAGTATTTT
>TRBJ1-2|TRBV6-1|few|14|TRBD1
CASSDKGGLYGYTF
TGTGCCAGCAGTGACAAAGGGGGCCTCTATGGCTACACCTTC
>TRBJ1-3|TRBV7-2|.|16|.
CASNLGDTGSGNTIYF
TGTGCCAGCAACTTAGGGGACACCGGCTCTGGAAACACCATATATTTT
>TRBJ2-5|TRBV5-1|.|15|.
CASSLKNSGQETQYF
TGCGCCAGCAGCTTGAAGAATAGCGGCCAAGAGACCCAGTACTTC
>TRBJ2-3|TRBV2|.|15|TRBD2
CASSEGLADSDTQYF
TGTGCCAGCAGTGAGGGACTAGCGGACTCAGATACGCAGTATTTT
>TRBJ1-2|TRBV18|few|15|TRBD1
CASSPPQGAWYGYTF
TGTGCCAGCTCACCACCGCAGGGGGCTTGGTATGGCTACACCTTC
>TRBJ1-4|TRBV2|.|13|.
CASSALGEEKLFF
TGTGCCAGCAGTGCGTTGGGGGAGGAAAAACTGTTTTTT
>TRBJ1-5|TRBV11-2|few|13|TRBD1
CASSNRGNQPQHF
TGTGCCAGCAGCAACAGGGGTAATCAGCCCCAGCATTTT
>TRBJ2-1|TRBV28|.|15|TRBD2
CASSSAGTGGNEQFF
TGTGCCAGCAGTTCTGCCGGGACGGGGGGGAATGAGCAGTTCTTC
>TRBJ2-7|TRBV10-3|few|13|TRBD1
CAIKIQGAGEQYF
TGTGCCATAAAGATACAGGGGGCGGGCGAGCAGTACTTC
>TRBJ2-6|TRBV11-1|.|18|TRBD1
CASSRLLTGGPGANVLTF
TGTGCCAGCAGCCGTCTGCTTACAGGGGGCCCTGGGGCCAACGTCCTGACTTTC
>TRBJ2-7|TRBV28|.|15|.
CASRGPGFPSHEQYF
TGTGCCAGCAGGGGACCGGGATTTCCGTCCCACGAGCAGTACTTC
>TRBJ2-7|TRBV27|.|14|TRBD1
CASSSSTGTYEQYF
TGTGCCAGCAGTTCCTCGACAGGGACCTACGAGCAGTACTTC
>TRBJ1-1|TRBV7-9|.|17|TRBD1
CASSPDRALVKNTEAFF
TGTGCCAGCAGCCCGGACAGGGCGCTCGTTAAGAACACTGAAGCTTTCTTT
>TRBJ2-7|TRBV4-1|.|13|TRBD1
CASSQVMTGVRGF
TGCGCCAGCAGCCAAGTCATGACAGGGGTTCGTGGGTTC
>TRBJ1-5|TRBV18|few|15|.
CASSPRESSNQPQHF
TGTGCCAGCTCACCCCGGGAGAGTAGCAATCAGCCCCAGCATTTT
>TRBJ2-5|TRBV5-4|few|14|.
CASSLALQIETQYF
TGTGCCAGCAGCTTGGCATTACAGATAGAGACCCAGTACTTC
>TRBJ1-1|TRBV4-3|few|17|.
CASSQERPGVLNTEAFF
TGCGCCAGCAGCCAAGAGCGGCCAGGAGTACTGAACACTGAAGCTTTCTTT
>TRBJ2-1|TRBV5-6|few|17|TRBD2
CASSYTSGGTTRHEQFF
TGTGCCAGCAGCTACACTAGCGGGGGGACTACACGGCATGAGCAGTTCTTC
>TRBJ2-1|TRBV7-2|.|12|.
CASSLGVGEQFF
TGTGCCAGCAGCTTAGGCGTAGGAGAGCAGTTCTTC
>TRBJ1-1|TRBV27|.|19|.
CASSFHSFFPGQKNTEAFF
TGTGCCAGCAGTTTCCACTCCTTTTTCCCTGGACAGAAGAACACTGAAGCTTTCTTT
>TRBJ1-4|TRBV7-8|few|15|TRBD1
CASSAPDRGVEKLFF
TGTGCCAGCAGCGCCCCGGACAGGGGCGTTGAAAAACTGTTTTTT
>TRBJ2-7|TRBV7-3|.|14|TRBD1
CASSPPTGSYEQYF
TGTGCCAGCAGCCCGCCGACAGGGTCCTACGAGCAGTACTTC
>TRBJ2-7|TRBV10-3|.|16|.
CAIRDWKDQITYEQYF
TGTGCCATCAGGGACTGGAAGGACCAAATTACCTACGAGCAGTACTTC
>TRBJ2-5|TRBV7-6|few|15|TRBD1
CASSPGQGASETQYF
TGTGCCAGCAGCCCCGGACAGGGGGCATCGGAGACCCAGTACTTC
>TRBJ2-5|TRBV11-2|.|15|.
CASAAGPSIQETQYF
TGTGCCAGCGCCGCGGGACCCAGCATACAAGAGACCCAGTACTTC
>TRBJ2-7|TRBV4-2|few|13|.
CASSQLSSYEQYF
TGTGCCAGCAGCCAATTGTCGTCCTACGAGCAGTACTTC
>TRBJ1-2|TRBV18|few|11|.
CASSPGLGYTF
TGTGCCAGCTCACCAGGCCTCGGCTACACCTTC
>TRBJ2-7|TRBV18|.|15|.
CASSPGQGVSYEQYF
TGTGCCAGCTCACCGGGGCAGGGCGTCTCCTACGAGCAGTACTTC
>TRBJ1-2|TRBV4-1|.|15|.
CASSQDPQGGYGYTF
TGCGCCAGCAGCCAAGACCCCCAGGGTGGCTATGGCTACACCTTC
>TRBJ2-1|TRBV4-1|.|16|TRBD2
CASSQVRLAGVNEQFF
TGCGCCAGCAGCCAAGTACGACTAGCGGGAGTTAATGAGCAGTTCTTC